The rows below give T cell receptor beta chains drawn from one sample of a study of blood T cell repertoires in COVID-19. Repertoires were generated with immunoSEQ multiplex PCR, while TCRdb's copy carries only in-frame clones and drops some. In the table there are 150,000 to 200,000 clones, around nine tenths of which are singletons. The sequenced sample was peripheral blood. All receptors derive from a woman aged 70-85 years with COVID-19, enrolled during active disease. Each CDR3 is given without its conserved first and last residue. The D gene is left open where the match is weak.

>TRBJ1-1|TRBV18|TRBD1|15
ASSPTWTGVVYTEAF
>TRBJ2-2|TRBV7-3|TRBD1|15
ASSSRPDRGATGELF
>TRBJ1-6|TRBV6-5|.|14
ASSYSRQVYNSPLH
>TRBJ1-5|TRBV9|TRBD1|12
ASSVQGADQPQH
>TRBJ1-1|TRBV10-2|.|11
ASSQRQKAEAF
>TRBJ2-7|TRBV20-1|.|14
SASPLQVMRPGEQY
>TRBJ1-5|TRBV6-5|TRBD1|12
ASRKTGGDQPQH
>TRBJ2-1|TRBV2|.|12
ASKPGAQDNEQF
>TRBJ2-6|TRBV3-1/TRBV3-2|.|12
ASSPLSGANVLT
>TRBJ1-4|TRBV7-9|TRBD1|12
AIRGGATNEKLF
>TRBJ2-1|TRBV27|TRBD2|14
ASSLWAGGTYNEQF
>TRBJ2-4|TRBV4-2|.|14
ASSQEDRVQKNIQY
>TRBJ2-1|TRBV3-1/TRBV3-2|TRBD2|13
ASSQAGGPNNEQF
>TRBJ1-4|TRBV18|.|13
ASSPTRDSNEKLF
>TRBJ1-1|TRBV5-1|TRBD1|12
ASSSTGVGTEAF
>TRBJ1-2|TRBV2|.|11
ASRRRAGVGYT
>TRBJ2-5|TRBV2|.|11
ASSGSGLETQY
>TRBJ1-1|TRBV28|TRBD1|15
ASSISINRGMNTEAF
>TRBJ2-7|TRBV6-6|.|11
ASSYIPGYEQY
>TRBJ1-4|TRBV2|.|11
ASSDGQSEKLF
>TRBJ1-2|TRBV9|TRBD1|13
ASSVGDRGIYGYT
>TRBJ2-4|TRBV15|.|15
ATSLGGGFGSKNIQY
>TRBJ1-5|TRBV2|TRBD1|12
ASRTGGGNQPQH
>TRBJ1-2|TRBV5-4|.|11
ASSGGGLGGYT
>TRBJ1-5|TRBV4-1|TRBD1|14
ASSQEKGQGNQPQH
>TRBJ1-4|TRBV7-9|TRBD1|16
ASSLGVRDRGANEKLF
>TRBJ1-5|TRBV7-2|TRBD1|13
ASSQNRGTDQPQH
>TRBJ1-2|TRBV28|.|12
ASSYHTGTYGYT
>TRBJ1-5|TRBV19|.|13
ASSRGEWGNQPQH
>TRBJ1-2|TRBV30|.|11
ACPGEGNYGYT
>TRBJ1-2|TRBV28|TRBD1|15
ASSSPGQGGPNYGYT
>TRBJ1-3|TRBV6-5|.|11
ASRGGPGNTIY
>TRBJ1-1|TRBV5-4|.|14
ASRSRGIGMNTEAF
>TRBJ2-5|TRBV6-2/TRBV6-3|.|13
ASSSQGRDQETQY
>TRBJ1-1|TRBV13|.|9
ASSSRTEAF
>TRBJ1-2|TRBV9|.|10
ASSVGGQGYT
>TRBJ1-1|TRBV6-5|.|13
ASRGVAGMNTEAF
>TRBJ2-7|TRBV6-5|TRBD1|14
ASSYDKGAVPYEQY
>TRBJ1-2|TRBV28|.|11
ASSQDEGGGYT
>TRBJ1-6|TRBV30|.|11
AWSSVDNSPLH
>TRBJ1-6|TRBV28|TRBD1|11
ATGTGGNSPLH
>TRBJ2-2|TRBV11-2|.|17
ASSRRVWVAAENTGELF
>TRBJ2-1|TRBV7-3|TRBD1|12
ASSSGQGYNEQF
>TRBJ2-7|TRBV10-3|.|14
AISPRQRDTSYEQY
>TRBJ1-4|TRBV6-5|TRBD1|12
ASSPRQGDEKLF
>TRBJ1-6|TRBV27|.|11
ASSLIDNSPLH
>TRBJ2-3|TRBV6-5|.|12
ASGREKSTDTQY
>TRBJ1-6|TRBV10-2|.|10
ASRGRVVPLH
>TRBJ1-2|TRBV5-4|.|11
ASSLPFPYGYT
>TRBJ2-2|TRBV5-4|.|14
ASSLGIRSNTGELF
>TRBJ1-1|TRBV5-1|.|13
ASSLSTGMNTEAF
>TRBJ1-1|TRBV28|.|11
ASSLESYTEAF
>TRBJ2-3|TRBV6-4|TRBD1|13
ASSEGTGHTDTQY
>TRBJ1-4|TRBV6-5|.|10
ASSRGNEKLF
>TRBJ2-2|TRBV2|TRBD1|11
ASSETTGGKLF